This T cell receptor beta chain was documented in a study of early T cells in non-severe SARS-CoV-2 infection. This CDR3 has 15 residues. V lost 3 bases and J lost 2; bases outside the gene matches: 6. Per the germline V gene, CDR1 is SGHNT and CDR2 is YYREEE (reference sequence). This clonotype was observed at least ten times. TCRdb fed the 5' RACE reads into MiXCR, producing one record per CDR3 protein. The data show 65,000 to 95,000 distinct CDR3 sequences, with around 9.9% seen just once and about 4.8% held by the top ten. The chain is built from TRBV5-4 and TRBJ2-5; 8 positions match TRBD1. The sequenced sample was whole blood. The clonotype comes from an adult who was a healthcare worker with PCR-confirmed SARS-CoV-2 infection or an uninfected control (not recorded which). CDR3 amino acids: CASSSQGALQETQYF. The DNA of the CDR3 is TGTGCCAGCAGCTCCCAGGGGGCCCTTCAAGAGACCCAGTACTTC. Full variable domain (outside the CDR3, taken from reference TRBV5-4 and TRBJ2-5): ETGVTQSPTHLIKTRGQQVTLRCSSQSGHNTVSWYQQALGQGPQFIFQYYREEENGRGNFPPRFSGLQFPNYSSELNVNALELDDSALYLCASSSQGALQETQYFGPGTRLLVL.